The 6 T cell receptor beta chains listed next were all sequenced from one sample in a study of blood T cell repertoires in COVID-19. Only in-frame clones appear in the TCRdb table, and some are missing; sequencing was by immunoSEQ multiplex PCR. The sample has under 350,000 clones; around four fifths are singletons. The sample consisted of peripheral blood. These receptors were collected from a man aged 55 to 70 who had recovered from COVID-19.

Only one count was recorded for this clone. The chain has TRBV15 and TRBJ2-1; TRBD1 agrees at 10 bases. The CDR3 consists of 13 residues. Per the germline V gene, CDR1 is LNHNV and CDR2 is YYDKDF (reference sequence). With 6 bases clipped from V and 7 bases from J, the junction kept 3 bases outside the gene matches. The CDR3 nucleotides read TGTGCCACCAGAGGGACAGGGGTGAATGAGCAGTTCTTC. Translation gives CATRGTGVNEQFF.

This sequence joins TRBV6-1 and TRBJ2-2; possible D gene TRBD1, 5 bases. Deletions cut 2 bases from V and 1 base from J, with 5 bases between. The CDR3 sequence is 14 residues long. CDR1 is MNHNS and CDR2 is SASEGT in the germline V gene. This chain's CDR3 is CASSEQGNTGELFF. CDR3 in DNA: TGTGCCAGCAGTGAACAGGGGAACACCGGGGAGCTGTTTTTT.

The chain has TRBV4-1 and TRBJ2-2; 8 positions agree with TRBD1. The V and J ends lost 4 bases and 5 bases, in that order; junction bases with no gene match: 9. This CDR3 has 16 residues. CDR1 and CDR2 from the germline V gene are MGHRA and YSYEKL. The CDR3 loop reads CASSPPGQARTGELFF. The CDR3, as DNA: TGCGCCAGCAGCCCCCCGGGACAGGCGAGGACCGGGGAGCTGTTTTTT.

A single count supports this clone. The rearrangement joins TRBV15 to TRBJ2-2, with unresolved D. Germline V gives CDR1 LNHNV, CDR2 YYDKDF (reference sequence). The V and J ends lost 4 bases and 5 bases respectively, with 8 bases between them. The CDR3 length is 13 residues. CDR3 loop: CATSTMRTGELFF. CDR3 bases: TGTGCCACCAGCACGATGAGAACCGGGGAGCTGTTTTTT.

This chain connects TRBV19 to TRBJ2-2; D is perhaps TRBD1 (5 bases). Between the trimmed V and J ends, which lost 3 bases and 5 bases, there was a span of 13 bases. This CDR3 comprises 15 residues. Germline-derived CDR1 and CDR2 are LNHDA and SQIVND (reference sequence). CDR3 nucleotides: TGTGCCAGTAGTATTAAACCGACAGTGACCGGGGAGCTGTTTTTT. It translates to CASSIKPTVTGELFF.

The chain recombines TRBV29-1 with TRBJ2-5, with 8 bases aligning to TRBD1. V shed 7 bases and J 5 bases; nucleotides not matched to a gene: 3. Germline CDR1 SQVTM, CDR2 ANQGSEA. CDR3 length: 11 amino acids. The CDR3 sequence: CSGTGGETQYF. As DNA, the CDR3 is TGCAGCGGCACAGGGGGTGAGACCCAGTACTTC.